These T cell receptor beta chains were read from a single sample in a study of shared clonotypes between healthy human individuals. Repertoires were generated with immunoSEQ multiplex PCR, while TCRdb's copy carries only in-frame clones and drops some. There are about 690,000 clones in the sample; roughly 87% occur only once, and about 33% lies in the top ten. The sequenced sample consisted of memory CD8+ T cells from PBMCs. These receptors all stem from a man aged 18 to 30 in good health. Some clones in this sample may be carry-over from other donors' samples. The CDR3 runs from the conserved cysteine through the conserved F or W. The D gene is left open where the match is weak.

len | j_gene | v_gene | d_gene | CDR3aa
15 | TRBJ2-1 | TRBV6-1 | - | CASSESWRAGYEQFF
16 | TRBJ2-2 | TRBV7-6 | - | CASSPTGIANTGELFF
16 | TRBJ2-7 | TRBV6-5 | TRBD2 | CASSYSTSGHPYEQYF
15 | TRBJ1-2 | TRBV4-1 | - | CASSQESGRKYGYTF
17 | TRBJ2-3 | TRBV11-2 | - | CASSLGWIGQLTDTQYF
15 | TRBJ2-3 | TRBV5-4 | - | CASSFNGASTDTQYF
16 | TRBJ2-2 | TRBV7-9 | - | CASSLSSGLPTGELFF
16 | TRBJ2-2 | TRBV14 | TRBD1 | CASSQVGQGGTGELFF
15 | TRBJ2-7 | TRBV28 | - | CASSSYRDQTYEQYF
13 | TRBJ2-2 | TRBV13 | - | CASSIVRGGELFF
15 | TRBJ1-2 | TRBV5-4 | TRBD1 | CASSLGPGQVYGYTF
14 | TRBJ2-3 | TRBV5-1 | TRBD2 | CASRAGGPADTQYF
17 | TRBJ2-2 | TRBV4-1 | TRBD2 | CASSQVTIAGESGELFF
13 | TRBJ2-7 | TRBV11-2 | - | CASSGGANYEQYF
15 | TRBJ2-7 | TRBV7-9 | - | CASSNLGVGAYEQYF
15 | TRBJ2-1 | TRBV7-9 | TRBD1 | CASSWGQGAVNEQFF
18 | TRBJ2-7 | TRBV2 | TRBD1 | CASSWSQATGVHSYEQYF
15 | TRBJ1-5 | TRBV19 | TRBD1 | CASSTRTGSNQPQHF
17 | TRBJ1-4 | TRBV5-1 | - | CASSQTPIIATNEKLFF
16 | TRBJ2-1 | TRBV11-2 | - | CASSLVARVWGNEQFF
17 | TRBJ1-2 | TRBV14 | TRBD1 | CASSHQFQGVLNYGYTF
16 | TRBJ2-6 | TRBV27 | - | CASSSPRGGSANVLTF
17 | TRBJ2-2 | TRBV19 | - | CASSIDWRAEYTGELFF
15 | TRBJ1-5 | TRBV27 | - | CASSLSSIPNQPQHF